The 15 T cell receptor beta chains below all came from one sample that was sequenced in a study of Ad26.COV2.S vaccination and SARS-CoV-2 variants. This table comes from immunoSEQ multiplex PCR, and its TCRdb copy is limited to in-frame clones, with some not included. The sample shows hundreds of thousands of clones, around 90% of them seen only once. Stated treatment: over 15 received Ad26.COV2.S at low or high dose, single or two shots; several received placebo; per-sample allocation not given. Sampling occurred on day 63 after the first vaccine or placebo injection. Source: peripheral blood, taken in a trial of Ad26.COV2.S vaccine versus placebo. These TCRs come from a person aged 18-65 years who received the Ad26.COV2.S COVID-19 vaccine or a placebo.

V gene TRBV2 combines with J gene TRBJ2-7; D may match TRBD1 or TRBD2 (5 bases each). CDR3 length: 15 amino acids. The germline gives CDR1 SNHLY, CDR2 FYNNEI. V lost 6 bases, J lost 1 base, and 16 bases lay in between. The CDR3 region is CASRAGTARSYEQYF. DNA of the CDR3: TGTGCCAGCAGGGCAGGGACCGCCAGGTCCTACGAGCAGTACTTC.

Regarding this clone: This CDR3 is also generated by other DNA sequences in the sample. This sequence joins TRBV5-4 and TRBJ1-1, with unresolved D. V was shortened by 1 base and J by 1 base, with 8 bases between the two germline ends. The CDR3 runs 14 residues. Germline V gene sequence: CDR1 SGHNT, CDR2 YYREEE (reference sequence). The CDR3 region is CASSLQGRNTEAFF. In DNA, the CDR3 is TGTGCCAGCAGCTTGCAAGGACGGAACACTGAAGCTTTCTTT. The variable domain in full, with the rest retrieved from reference TRBV5-4 and TRBJ1-1, is ETGVTQSPTHLIKTRGQQVTLRCSSQSGHNTVSWYQQALGQGPQFIFQYYREEENGRGNFPPRFSGLQFPNYSSELNVNALELDDSALYLCASSLQGRNTEAFFGQGTRLTVV.

The chain recombines TRBV29-1 with TRBJ2-6; D may be TRBD1 (5 bases). In germline, CDR1 is SQVTM, CDR2 ANQGSEA. The CDR3 is 13 amino acids. The ends were cut back, 8 bases at V and 0 bases at J, with 8 bases in the middle. CDR3 DNA sequence: TGCAGCATACAGGCCTCTGGGGCCAACGTCCTGACTTTC. It yields the protein CSIQASGANVLTF. Together with reference TRBV29-1 and TRBJ2-6, the CDR3 gives the full variable domain: SAVISQKPSRDICQRGTSLTIQCQVDSQVTMMFWYRQQPGQSLTLIATANQGSEATYESGFVIDKFPISRPNLTFSTLTVSNMSPEDSSIYLCSIQASGANVLTFGAGSRLTVL.

V is TRBV24-1 and J is TRBJ1-5; possible D gene TRBD1, 5 bases. The CDR3 runs 12 residues. V lost 4 bases to trimming and J lost 5 bases, with 5 bases between them. Per the germline V gene, CDR1 is KGHDR and CDR2 is SFDVKD. The CDR3, as DNA: TGTGCCACCAGTGAGGGGGATCAGCCCCAGCATTTT. Protein sequence: CATSEGDQPQHF.

In the case of this clone: Its ends do not fully match the called genes, so a read error is possible. The chain couples TRBV18 to TRBJ1-1, with D unresolved. The CDR3 spans 15 residues. Germline V gives CDR1 KGHSH, CDR2 LQKENI. CDR3 loop: CASSPQYSKNAEAFF. DNA for the CDR3: TGTGCCAGCTCACCACAATATTCAAAGAACGCTGAAGCTTTCTTT.

A remark on this clone: Sequence at one end of the junction differs from germline and may be a read error. The rearrangement links TRBV7-9 to TRBJ2-6, with 10 bases fitting TRBD1. Germline V CDR1 and CDR2: SEHNR, FQNEAQ (reference sequence). The CDR3 runs 19 residues. The CDR3, as DNA: TGTGCCAGCACCTTATCCCCCCGACAGGGGGCAAGAGGGGCCAACGTCCTGACTTTC. The encoded protein is CASTLSPRQGARGANVLTF.

The table lists this clone with a count of one. V usage is TRBV7-2 and J usage is TRBJ2-7; TRBD2 matches at 8 bases. The CDR3 is made up of 15 amino acids. The trim removed 3 bases at V and 3 bases at J, leaving 7 bases unmatched. Germline lookup yields CDR1 SGHTA and CDR2 FQGNSA. CDR3 residues: CASSFVAGLHYEQYF. CDR3 nucleotide sequence: TGTGCCAGCAGCTTCGTAGCGGGACTACACTACGAGCAGTACTTC.

This chain uses TRBV18 with TRBJ1-1; D may be TRBD1 (5 bases). There are 15 residues in the CDR3. V lost 6 bases and J lost 4, with 18 bases in between. Per the germline V gene, CDR1 is KGHSH and CDR2 is LQKENI. CDR3 in amino acids: CASSGLTGGSTEAFF. The CDR3 DNA sequence: TGTGCCAGCTCCGGCCTCACCGGGGGGAGCACTGAAGCTTTCTTT.

In DNA form, the CDR3 reads TGTGCCAGCAGCTTAAGGGGCGGACAGGGGGCTGGCGGGGAGCTGTTTTTT. It yields the protein CASSLRGGQGAGGELFF. The chain carries TRBV7-2 and TRBJ2-2; TRBD1 matches at 11 bases. Germline V lookup: CDR1 SGHTA, CDR2 FQGNSA. The CDR3 length is 17 residues. V gave up 2 bases and J gave up 7 bases; unmatched junction bases: 9.

This chain joins TRBV29-1 and TRBJ1-1, with 7 positions matching TRBD1. The CDR3 covers 13 residues. Per the germline V gene, CDR1 is SQVTM and CDR2 is ANQGSEA. Unmatched junction bases numbered 3, after V lost 5 bases and J lost 0 bases. The CDR3 nucleotides read TGCAGCGTTCCGACAGGGATGAACACTGAAGCTTTCTTT. Its translation is CSVPTGMNTEAFF.

The genes are TRBV29-1 and TRBJ1-2, with a weak D call TRBD1 (5 bases). Trimming took 6 bases from V and 0 from J, leaving 11 bases between them. The CDR3 is 13 amino acids. The germline gives CDR1 SQVTM, CDR2 ANQGSEA. In DNA, the CDR3 is TGCAGCGTGGGCCGGGACCCTAACTATGGCTACACCTTC. Amino acids: CSVGRDPNYGYTF.

The CDR3 sequence is CASSKVGHGGSPLHF. The DNA of the CDR3 is TGTGCCAGCAGCAAAGTCGGCCACGGGGGATCACCCCTCCACTTT. The rearrangement links TRBV21-1 to TRBJ1-6. TRBV21-1 is listed as a pseudogene. The CDR3 sequence is 15 residues long.

The gene calls are TRBV30 and TRBJ2-7; no firm D call. The germline V gene encodes CDR1 GTSNPN and CDR2 SVGIG (reference sequence). The CDR3 length is 14 residues. The V end was cut by 0 bases, the J end by 0 bases, with 9 bases between. CDR3 DNA: TGTGCCTGGAGTGTTGATCAGAGCTCCTACGAGCAGTACTTC. Its translation: CAWSVDQSSYEQYF.

The genes are TRBV14 and TRBJ2-1; D unresolved. This CDR3 is 13 amino acids long. CDR1 and CDR2 from the germline V gene are SGHDN and FVKESK. V lost 0 bases and J lost 8, with 8 bases in between. The CDR3 region is CASSQDLVDEQFF. The DNA for the CDR3 is TGTGCCAGCAGCCAAGATTTGGTGGATGAGCAGTTCTTC.

The rearrangement joins TRBV2 to TRBJ2-1; 10 nucleotides match TRBD1. This CDR3 has 16 amino acids. Germline CDR1 SNHLY, CDR2 FYNNEI. Trimming took 6 bases from V and 1 from J; bases not matched to a gene: 6. CDR3 sequence: CASRRDRGGSYNEQFF. CDR3 in DNA: TGTGCCAGCAGACGGGACAGGGGAGGGTCCTACAATGAGCAGTTCTTC.